Sequencing of this TCR beta chain was carried out in a study of CD8 T cells in ankylosing spondylitis. Study-level findings and limits: Apparently characteristic of ankylosing spondylitis blood was a TCR beta motif (eight highly homologous variants).

This clonotype has only a few counts. Its target is unknown. MiXCR was run by TCRdb on the 5' RACE reads, yielding one entry per CDR3 protein. The top ten hold 0.89% of the sample, which has over 400,000 distinct CDR3 sequences, 26% seen once. V trimming: 3 bases; J trimming: 4 bases; junction bases outside the gene matches: 0. Per germline, CDR1 DFQATT and CDR2 SNEGSKA (reference sequence). The CDR3 spans 11 residues. The sample was blood, either unsorted or a sorted T cell fraction (not recorded which). The chain recombines TRBV20-1 with TRBJ2-7; TRBD2 agrees at 7 bases. This clonotype was sampled from a male donor with ankylosing spondylitis. The CDR3 region has the DNA TGCAGTGCTAGTAGCGGGTACGAGCAGTACTTC. Translated: CSASSGYEQYF.